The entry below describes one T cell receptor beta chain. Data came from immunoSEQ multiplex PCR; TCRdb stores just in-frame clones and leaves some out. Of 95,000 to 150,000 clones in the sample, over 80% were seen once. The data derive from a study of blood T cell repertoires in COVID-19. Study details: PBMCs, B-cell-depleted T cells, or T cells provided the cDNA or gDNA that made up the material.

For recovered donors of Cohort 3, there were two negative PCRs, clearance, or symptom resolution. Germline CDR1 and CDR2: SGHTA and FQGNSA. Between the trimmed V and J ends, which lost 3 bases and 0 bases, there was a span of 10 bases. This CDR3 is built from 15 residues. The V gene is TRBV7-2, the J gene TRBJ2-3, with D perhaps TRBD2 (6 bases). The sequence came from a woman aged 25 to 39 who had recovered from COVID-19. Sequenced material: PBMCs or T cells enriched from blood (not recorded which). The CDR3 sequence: CASSFVAASTDTQYF. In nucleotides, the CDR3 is TGTGCCAGCAGCTTCGTAGCGGCTAGCACAGATACGCAGTATTTT.